This T cell receptor beta chain was obtained from a study of blood T cell repertoires in COVID-19. Profiled with immunoSEQ multiplex PCR; TCRdb holds only in-frame clones, not every one. Counted here are about 200,000 clones, 94% occurring once; the ten biggest clones make up 0.6% to 0.9%. Trimming removed 0 bases from V and 4 bases from J, with 7 bases in between. Looked up from germline, CDR1 is SGHRS and CDR2 is YFSETQ. This CDR3 is 14 amino acids long. This TCR was recovered from a man aged 25-45 years with COVID-19, enrolled during active disease. What was sequenced was peripheral blood. This chain joins TRBV5-1 and TRBJ2-2, with TRBD1 as a possible D gene (5 bases). The CDR3 coding sequence is TGCGCCAGCAGCTTGGTTCAGGGCACCGGGGAGCTGTTTTTT. The encoded protein is CASSLVQGTGELFF.